One sample yielded the 13 T cell receptor beta chains listed below, sequenced in a study of CD4 T cells in relation to SARS-CoV-2 and coronaviruses. Their target antigens are unknown. The assay was immunoSEQ multiplex PCR, and TCRdb's table has in-frame clones only and misses some. The table records some 38,000 clones, under 85% of them present only once. Sequencing was carried out using memory CD4+ T cells from PBMCs, cultured in vitro. These receptor sequences come from an adult with COVID-19.

The chain couples TRBV28 to TRBJ1-5; a weak D match, TRBD1 (5 bases). From germline, CDR1 is MDHEN and CDR2 SYDVKM. The V end was cut by 7 bases, the J end by 1 base, with 14 bases between. The CDR3 is made up of 15 amino acids. In DNA form, the CDR3 reads TGTGCCAGCAACCAGGGTGGGCAGAGCAATCAGCCCCAGCATTTT. The encoded protein is CASNQGGQSNQPQHF.

The chain carries TRBV7-3 and TRBJ2-6; D is uncertain. Germline V gives CDR1 SGHTA, CDR2 FQGTGA. The CDR3 has 18 amino acids. Trimming took 2 bases from V and 0 from J, leaving 14 bases between them. CDR3: CASSLDGRVYSGANVLTF. In nucleotides, the CDR3 is TGTGCCAGCAGCTTAGATGGTCGCGTCTACTCTGGGGCCAACGTCCTGACTTTC.

The chain employs TRBV15 and TRBJ1-1; D ambiguous. The CDR3 runs 17 residues. The germline V and J ends were trimmed by 0 bases and 3 bases, with 17 bases remaining between them. Germline values: CDR1 LNHNV, CDR2 YYDKDF (reference sequence). CDR3 loop: CATSRDHSGPVHTEAFF. The CDR3 nucleotides are TGTGCCACCAGCAGAGATCATTCAGGTCCAGTCCACACTGAAGCTTTCTTT.

V gene TRBV24-1 combines with J gene TRBJ2-1, with TRBD2 as a possible D gene (6 bases). The CDR3 sequence is 11 residues long. V was pared by 9 bases and J by 9 bases, with 11 bases between. CDR1 and CDR2 (germline): KGHDR, SFDVKD. This CDR3 reads CATRAGPEQFF. CDR3 nucleotide sequence: TGTGCCACCCGGGCGGGGCCTGAGCAGTTCTTC.

The chain's CDR3 is CASSGTSGSSYNEQFF. CDR3 in DNA: TGTGCCAGCAGCGGGACTAGCGGAAGCTCCTACAATGAGCAGTTCTTC. The V and J genes are TRBV2 and TRBJ2-1, with 11 positions matching TRBD2. This CDR3 has 16 amino acids. Per germline, CDR1 SNHLY and CDR2 FYNNEI. After removal of 6 bases from V and 0 bases from J, the junction contained 4 bases not matched to a gene. Full variable domain (outside the CDR3, taken from reference TRBV2 and TRBJ2-1): EPEVTQTPSHQVTQMGQEVILRCVPISNHLYFYWYRQILGQKVEFLVSFYNNEISEKSEIFDDQFSVERPDGSNFTLKIRSTKLEDSAMYFCASSGTSGSSYNEQFFGPGTRLTVL.

The V and J genes are TRBV9 and TRBJ1-3; 7 bases match TRBD1. J gave up 9 bases and V 0 bases, and 9 bases lay outside the gene matches. In germline, CDR1 is SGDLS, CDR2 YYNGEE. This CDR3 is 15 amino acids long. The CDR3, as DNA: TGTGCCAGCAGCGTAGGAACAGGGGTAATGGGCACCATATATTTT. This translates into CASSVGTGVMGTIYF.

This clone was found once. The J gene is TRBJ2-1, the V gene TRBV9, with D hard to call. The germline V and J ends were trimmed by 4 bases and 5 bases, with 4 bases remaining between them. CDR3 size: 11 residues. Germline CDR1 is SGDLS and CDR2 is YYNGEE. CDR3 residues: CASSRNNEQFF. As DNA, the CDR3 is TGTGCCAGCAGCAGAAACAATGAGCAGTTCTTC.

This clone has only one observation. CDR3 DNA: TGTGCCTCCCGGAGGGAGACTAGCACAGAGACCCAGTACTTC. Protein product: CASRRETSTETQYF. V is TRBV2 and J is TRBJ2-5; 7 bases are shared with TRBD2. This CDR3 spans 14 amino acids. Germline CDR1 reads SNHLY; CDR2 reads FYNNEI. The ends lost 11 bases at V and 4 bases at J; junction bases unmatched: 13.

This clone was found a few times. This chain joins TRBV14 and TRBJ1-1; D uncertain. Trimming took 3 bases from V and 10 from J, leaving 12 bases between them. The CDR3 sequence is 12 residues long. The germline V gene encodes CDR1 SGHDN and CDR2 FVKESK. The CDR3 protein is CASSQTQWVAFF. In DNA form, the CDR3 reads TGTGCCAGCAGCCAGACGCAATGGGTAGCTTTCTTT.

In this sample, this clone turned up a few times. This chain joins TRBV27 and TRBJ1-1; D gene ambiguous. Trimming removed 7 bases at V and 1 base at J, with 13 bases between. From germline, CDR1 is MNHEY and CDR2 SMNVEV (reference sequence). The CDR3 runs 14 residues. The chain's CDR3 is CASKGLKANTEAFF. The DNA for the CDR3 is TGTGCCAGCAAGGGTTTGAAAGCGAACACTGAAGCTTTCTTT.

A single count supports this clone. The chain carries TRBV4-1 and TRBJ2-6, with 7 bases aligning to TRBD2. CDR1 and CDR2 from the germline V gene are MGHRA and YSYEKL. J was trimmed by 9 bases and V by 3 bases; bases with no gene match: 8. The CDR3 is 15 amino acids. The CDR3 region has the DNA TGCGCCAGCAGCCAGCTAATCAGGGAGGGCAACGTCCTGACTTTC. Its translation: CASSQLIREGNVLTF.

This chain connects TRBV7-6 to TRBJ1-6; TRBD1 matches at 7 bases. The CDR3 consists of 19 residues. V shed 3 bases and J 7 bases; nucleotides not matched to a gene: 18. From germline, CDR1 is SGHVS and CDR2 FNYEAQ. The CDR3 coding sequence is TGTGCCAGCAGCTTTAGGAAAGGGCGGGACAGAGCATGGAATTCACCCCTCCACTTT. This sequence encodes CASSFRKGRDRAWNSPLHF.

The rearrangement joins TRBV7-3 to TRBJ2-2; 8 positions match TRBD1. Germline CDR1 is SGHTA and CDR2 is FQGTGA. This CDR3 has 16 residues. The J segment lost 4 bases and the V segment lost 1 base, leaving 5 bases of the junction unmatched. CDR3 coding DNA: TGTGCCAGCAGCTTAATGCAGGGGGCGGTCACCGGGGAGCTGTTTTTT. Its protein is CASSLMQGAVTGELFF.